One sample yielded the 25 T cell receptor beta chains listed below, sequenced in a study of blood T cell repertoires in COVID-19. Generated by immunoSEQ multiplex PCR, the TCRdb table keeps only in-frame clones and is missing some. The table lists tens of thousands of clones, approximately 71% of them singletons, with about 4.2% in the top ten. What was sequenced was peripheral blood. Receptor source: a woman aged 50 to 65 with acute or convalescent COVID-19.

V is TRBV19 and J is TRBJ2-2; D is ambiguous. Germline V lookup: CDR1 LNHDA, CDR2 SQIVND (reference sequence). This CDR3 contains 15 residues. Trimming stripped 3 bases from V and 8 bases from J, with 16 bases between. CDR3 in DNA: TGTGCCAGTAGTATTCCCGGCAGACTTGGGGGGGAGCTGTTTTTT. Translated: CASSIPGRLGGELFF. The variable domain in full, with the rest retrieved from reference TRBV19 and TRBJ2-2, is DGGITQSPKYLFRKEGQNVTLSCEQNLNHDAMYWYRQDPGQGLRLIYYSQIVNDFQKGDIAEGYSVSREKKESFPLTVTSAQKNPTAFYLCASSIPGRLGGELFFGEGSRLTVL.

This clone has a handful of counts. CDR3 coding DNA: TGTGCCAGCAGTCTGACAGGGGGCTACACCGGGGAGCTGTTTTTT. Amino acids: CASSLTGGYTGELFF. J is TRBJ2-2 and V is TRBV28; 10 bases are shared with TRBD1. CDR3 length: 15 residues. Germline CDR1 MDHEN, CDR2 SYDVKM. J lost 3 bases, V lost 5 bases, and 3 bases had no gene match.

The gene calls are TRBV6-5 and TRBJ1-6; D call uncertain. This CDR3 is 15 amino acids long. CDR1 MNHEY and CDR2 SVGAGI come from the germline V gene. V was clipped by 4 bases and J by 7 bases, with 14 bases between them. CDR3: CASSSRSAGNSPLHF. Written as DNA, the CDR3 is TGTGCCAGCAGTTCACGCTCCGCGGGGAATTCACCCCTCCACTTT.

The chain couples TRBV6-5 to TRBJ2-5; possibly TRBD2 for D (6 bases). The germline V and J ends were trimmed by 5 bases and 5 bases, with 12 bases remaining between them. Germline CDR1 and CDR2: MNHEY and SVGAGI. This CDR3 has 13 amino acids. The CDR3 loop reads CASSTSSVETQYF. The CDR3 DNA reads TGTGCCAGCAGTACCTCTAGCGTCGAGACCCAGTACTTC.

The rearrangement uses TRBV6-5 and TRBJ1-5; a possible D gene is TRBD1 (5 bases). Germline lookup yields CDR1 MNHEY and CDR2 SVGAGI. This CDR3 comprises 13 residues. V dropped 11 bases and J dropped 3 bases, with 14 bases sitting between them. This CDR3 is CALTGGYNQPQHF. The CDR3 DNA reads TGTGCCCTTACCGGGGGGTACAATCAGCCCCAGCATTTT.

This chain links TRBV12-3 or TRBV12-4 with TRBJ1-1; 7 nucleotides align to TRBD1. V was clipped by 6 bases and J by 5 bases; unmatched bases: 6. CDR3 size: 13 residues. The CDR3 reads CASSLGQKTEAFF. In DNA, the CDR3 is TGTGCCAGCAGCCTGGGACAGAAGACTGAAGCTTTCTTT.

This clone was seen a handful of times. The J gene is TRBJ1-3, the V gene TRBV18; D ambiguous. Germline CDR1 is KGHSH and CDR2 is LQKENI. V shed 6 bases and J shed 4 bases, with 10 bases lying between them. This CDR3 has 13 amino acids. The CDR3 coding sequence is TGTGCCAGCTCCATTCAGTCCGGAAACACCATATATTTT. Encoded protein: CASSIQSGNTIYF.

The gene calls are TRBV28 and TRBJ2-3, with a possible D match to TRBD2 (6 bases). Germline CDR1 reads MDHEN; CDR2 reads SYDVKM. The CDR3 loop spans 15 amino acids. V dropped 7 bases and J dropped 3 bases, with 17 bases sitting between them. The CDR3 here is CASTPRGLGTDTQYF. CDR3 DNA sequence: TGTGCCAGCACTCCGAGGGGACTCGGAACAGATACGCAGTATTTT.

The chain joins TRBV3-1 (or the pseudogene TRBV3-2) to TRBJ2-7, with D possibly TRBD1 on 5 matching bases. Germline loops: CDR1 LGHDT, CDR2 YNNKEL (reference sequence). This CDR3 contains 15 residues. The V and J ends lost 0 bases and 2 bases respectively, with 11 bases between them. The CDR3 loop reads CASSQEGQGPYEQYF. The CDR3 DNA sequence: TGTGCCAGCAGCCAAGAAGGGCAGGGCCCCTACGAGCAGTACTTC.

The V gene is TRBV27, the J gene TRBJ2-7, with D tentatively TRBD1 (6 bases). V was clipped by 9 bases and J by 7 bases, with 13 bases between them. Germline V gene lookup returns CDR1 MNHEY and CDR2 SMNVEV (reference sequence). The CDR3 is made up of 11 amino acids. CDR3 sequence reads: CASWAGVEQYF. The CDR3 coding sequence is TGTGCCAGTTGGGCAGGGGTAGAGCAGTACTTC.

The chain has TRBV10-3 and TRBJ1-1; D not resolved. In germline, CDR1 is ENHRY, CDR2 SYGVKD. V lost 6 bases to trimming and J lost 0 bases, with 8 bases between them. This CDR3 has 13 amino acids. The CDR3 loop is CAIRGEMNTEAFF. The CDR3 nucleotides read TGTGCCATCAGAGGAGAAATGAACACTGAAGCTTTCTTT.

In DNA form, the CDR3 reads TGTGCCAGCAGTTTTCTTTCCCTGCGCTATAGCAATCAGCCCCAGCATTTT. It specifies CASSFLSLRYSNQPQHF. The chain employs TRBV28 and TRBJ1-5; D gene unclear. Germline V CDR1 and CDR2: MDHEN, SYDVKM. CDR3 length equals 17 residues. The V gene lost 3 bases and the J gene lost 0 bases, with 15 bases spanning the gap.

This clone has just a few counts. The chain links TRBV10-3 to TRBJ2-5; TRBD1 aligns across 7 bases. V lost 0 bases and J lost 3; bases outside the gene matches: 10. The CDR3 sequence is 17 residues long. CDR1 is ENHRY, CDR2 SYGVKD, per germline. Written as DNA, the CDR3 is TGTGCCATCAGTGAGTCTGTAATTGGTACAGGGGAAGAGACCCAGTACTTC. As protein: CAISESVIGTGEETQYF.

V is TRBV27 and J is TRBJ1-2; 8 bases are a match to TRBD1. Trimming at V came to 4 bases and at J to 4 bases, leaving 11 bases not matched to a gene. Looked up from germline, CDR1 is MNHEY and CDR2 is SMNVEV (reference sequence). This CDR3 has 16 residues. In DNA, the CDR3 is TGTGCCAGCAGTTCCTGGCAGGGGGCTGAAGGCTATGGCTACACCTTC. Protein product: CASSSWQGAEGYGYTF.

This clone has a handful of counts. The CDR3 nucleotides read TGTGCCAGCAGCCTTAGCGGGGGCCGGGGAGAGACCCAGTACTTC. Encoded protein: CASSLSGGRGETQYF. V usage is TRBV11-2 and J usage is TRBJ2-5; 9 bases map to TRBD2. Trimming removed 5 bases from V and 4 bases from J; junction bases left unmatched: 8. CDR3 length equals 15 residues. Germline values: CDR1 SGHAT, CDR2 FQNNGV.

Concerning this clone itself: At one end, the junction sequence differs from germline, possibly due to a read error. The V and J genes are TRBV7-9 and TRBJ1-4; TRBD1 matches at 9 bases. This CDR3 is 12 amino acids long. Germline V gene data show CDR1 as SEHNR and CDR2 as FQNEAQ (reference sequence). CDR3 residues: CASSLAGTGLNF. The CDR3 DNA reads TGTGCCAGCAGCTTAGCGGGGACAGGGTTGAATTTT.

The chain carries TRBV5-1 and TRBJ1-4; unclear D gene. Trimming removed 1 base from V and 8 bases from J, with 12 bases in between. The CDR3 loop spans 14 amino acids. CDR1 is SGHRS, CDR2 YFSETQ, per germline. The CDR3 DNA sequence: TGCGCCAGCAGCTTGACCGGGGAAGGAGAAAAACTGTTTTTT. Its translation: CASSLTGEGEKLFF.

The chain recombines TRBV6-1 with TRBJ2-7; 7 nucleotides agree with TRBD2. J gave up 3 bases and V 1 base, and 0 bases lay outside the gene matches. Germline assignment: CDR1 MNHNS and CDR2 SASEGT. The CDR3 runs to 13 residues. As DNA, the CDR3 is TGTGCCAGCAGTGAAGGGGACTACTACGAGCAGTACTTC. Translation: CASSEGDYYEQYF.

This chain joins TRBV14 and TRBJ2-7, with D possibly TRBD2 on 6 matching bases. This CDR3 is 14 amino acids long. Germline loops: CDR1 SGHDN, CDR2 FVKESK. V was cut by 0 bases and J by 3 bases, with 9 bases left in between. The CDR3 loop is CASSQDLTSYEQYF. In DNA, the CDR3 is TGTGCCAGCAGCCAAGATTTGACTAGCTACGAGCAGTACTTC.

The chain couples TRBV7-2 to TRBJ1-3; TRBD1 matches at 11 bases. The CDR3 consists of 15 residues. The junction had 7 bases not matched to a gene; V was cut back by 5 bases and J by 7 bases. Germline V gene lookup returns CDR1 SGHTA and CDR2 FQGNSA. Here the CDR3 reads CASSTGDRGVNTIYF. The CDR3 nucleotides read TGTGCCAGCAGCACCGGGGACAGGGGGGTGAACACCATATATTTT.

A remark on this clone: Other DNA sequences in the sample encode the same CDR3. J is TRBJ2-2 and V is TRBV7-7; 7 bases line up with TRBD1. CDR1 is SSHAT and CDR2 is FNYEAQ in the germline V gene (reference sequence). Trimming removed 1 base from V and 0 bases from J; junction bases left unmatched: 2. There are 16 residues in the CDR3. DNA for the CDR3: TGTGCCAGCAGCTTAGGACAGGGTGCGAACACCGGGGAGCTGTTTTTT. Amino acid sequence: CASSLGQGANTGELFF.

The J gene is TRBJ2-3, the V gene TRBV19; the D gene is possibly TRBD2 (6 bases). The CDR3 runs 14 residues. V lost 0 bases and J lost 6, with 10 bases in between. In germline, CDR1 is LNHDA, CDR2 SQIVND (reference sequence). The chain's CDR3 is CASSIEGGSDTQYF. The CDR3 DNA is TGTGCCAGTAGTATAGAGGGGGGATCCGATACGCAGTATTTT.

The chain is built from TRBV9 and TRBJ1-1; 8 nucleotides align to TRBD1. The V gene's germline CDR1 is SGDLS and CDR2 YYNGEE. The ends lost 3 bases at V and 4 bases at J; junction bases unmatched: 5. The length of the CDR3 is 14 residues. This chain's CDR3 is CASSGSTGGTEAFF. The DNA for the CDR3 is TGTGCCAGCAGCGGATCAACAGGGGGCACTGAAGCTTTCTTT.

The V and J genes are TRBV5-4 and TRBJ2-7; 9 bases fit TRBD2. V dropped 2 bases and J dropped 4; count of bases not matched to a gene: 7. CDR3 length: 15 residues. Germline loops: CDR1 SGHNT, CDR2 YYREEE (reference sequence). The CDR3 nucleotides read TGTGCCAGCAGCTTCAGCGGGGGGCCATCATACGAGCAGTACTTC. Its translation is CASSFSGGPSYEQYF.

The chain employs TRBV15 and TRBJ1-3; weak D call: TRBD1 (5 bases). The germline V and J ends were trimmed by 0 bases and 6 bases, with 12 bases remaining between them. The germline gives CDR1 LNHNV, CDR2 YYDKDF (reference sequence). CDR3 length: 15 residues. CDR3 DNA sequence: TGTGCCACCAGCAGAGAAACAGGCAAATCAAACACCATATATTTT. The encoded protein is CATSRETGKSNTIYF.